This T cell receptor (beta chain) is from a study of cytomegalovirus exposure and HLA in healthy donors. Germline lookup yields CDR1 SGHVS and CDR2 FQNEAQ. Trimming took 3 bases from V and 2 from J; bases not matched to a gene: 6. This CDR3 spans 17 amino acids. 13 Jbeta primers and 60 Vbeta primers were used for the PCR. The method was immunoSEQ multiplex PCR; TCRdb's version includes in-frame clones alone and lacks a portion of them. The table lists 110,000 or so clones, 77% of them singletons, with around 5.5% in the top ten. Overall study findings and caveats: CMV serostatus was the only recorded immune exposure for donors.

A remark on this clone: Its antigen is not known.

At collection, donors were nominally healthy, but unrecorded immune exposures were probable. The sequence was obtained from a man between 18 and 35 years old in good health and CMV-seropositive. The sequenced sample consisted of PBMCs. V gene TRBV7-8 combines with J gene TRBJ2-1; 11 positions match TRBD2. This CDR3 reads CASSFEVAGGTYNEQFF. As DNA, the CDR3 is TGTGCCAGCAGCTTCGAGGTAGCGGGGGGGACCTACAATGAGCAGTTCTTC.